This T cell receptor beta chain was observed in a study of post-analysis software for immune sequencing data. For the study at large: The disease courses spanned relapsing-remitting, secondary progressive and progressive-relapsing forms of multiple sclerosis.

In regard to this clonotype: Its antigen is as yet unknown.

Points from the study as a whole: Compared against controls, patients with multiple sclerosis displayed significantly lower normalized Chao1 diversity. By F measure, strong co-clustering occurred among samples prepared in the same batch.

Prepared libraries of TCR beta cDNA carried unique molecular identifiers. Yield was roughly 500,000 cDNA molecules from around 1 to 9.1 million T cells. TCRdb called the PCR reads again in MiXCR, with one record for every CDR3 protein. The top ten clones hold around 0.55% of a sample with approximately 730,000 distinct CDR3 sequences, roughly 27% of them seen once. Sequenced material: blood. This TCR derives from a girl aged 5-17 years with multiple sclerosis.

The CDR3 loop is CASSLGGGDEKLFF. The CDR3 nucleotides read TGTGCCAGCAGTTTAGGCGGAGGCGACGAAAAACTGTTTTTT. This chain uses TRBV12-3 or TRBV12-4 with TRBJ1-4; no definite D call. The V and J ends lost 1 base and 8 bases respectively, with 11 bases between them. The CDR3 totals 14 residues.